The 32 T cell receptor beta chains below come from one sample, sequenced in a study of T cells in Graves' hyperthyroidism and ophthalmopathy. Researchers amplified the TCR beta CDR3 regions from RNA transcripts. The study used the HTBI primer set for a first-round RT-PCR of the TCR CDR3. TCRdb redid the calling of the multiplex PCR reads with MiXCR, one entry per CDR3 protein. Here the sample spans 410,000 or so distinct CDR3 sequences, 14% to 15% being singletons. The sequencing input was blood. These receptors originate from a man aged 18 to 29 with Graves' ophthalmopathy.

This clonotype was counted many times. The rearrangement joins TRBV15 to TRBJ2-3; the D is unclear. V dropped 2 bases and J dropped 4 bases, with 13 bases sitting between them. CDR3 size: 15 residues. The V gene's germline CDR1 is LNHNV and CDR2 YYDKDF (reference sequence). The CDR3 sequence: CATSRTRSGADTQYF. DNA of the CDR3: TGTGCCACCAGCAGAACGAGGAGTGGAGCAGATACGCAGTATTTT.

At least ten counts were recorded for this clonotype. This chain joins TRBV2 and TRBJ2-3; TRBD2 aligns across 7 bases. Germline CDR1 SNHLY, CDR2 FYNNEI. V lost 7 bases to trimming and J lost 0 bases; unmatched junction nucleotides: 16. The CDR3 extends over 18 amino acids. The DNA of the CDR3 is TGTGCCAGCAACCGACTAGCACAGGTTCTGACTAGCACAGATACGCAGTATTTT. Protein product: CASNRLAQVLTSTDTQYF.

This clonotype was counted many times. The chain is built from TRBV6-5 and TRBJ1-1, with a possible D match to TRBD1 (5 bases). Germline assignment: CDR1 MNHEY and CDR2 SVGAGI. V was trimmed by 0 bases and J by 5 bases, leaving 13 bases between them. This CDR3 spans 15 amino acids. For the CDR3, the DNA is TGTGCCAGCAGTTACTCGGCTCGGGGGAGGACTGAAGCTTTCTTT. Its translation: CASSYSARGRTEAFF.

This clonotype was counted at least ten times. This chain joins TRBV5-1 and TRBJ2-7; 8 positions agree with TRBD1. The CDR3 sequence is 13 residues long. The germline V gene encodes CDR1 SGHRS and CDR2 YFSETQ. J was trimmed by 7 bases and V by 3 bases; bases with no gene match: 6. CDR3: CASSSTGAPEQYF. CDR3 nucleotide sequence: TGCGCCAGCAGCTCGACAGGGGCCCCAGAGCAGTACTTC.

The chain is built from TRBV10-3 and TRBJ2-6; D gene ambiguous. V gave up 4 bases and J gave up 0 bases, with 7 bases separating them. Germline assignment: CDR1 ENHRY and CDR2 SYGVKD. The CDR3 has 15 residues. CDR3 amino acids: CAISGQLSGANVLTF. The CDR3 DNA is TGTGCCATCAGTGGGCAGCTCTCTGGGGCCAACGTCCTGACTTTC.

This clonotype came up many times. This rearrangement joins TRBV7-2 to TRBJ2-2, with TRBD1 matching 8 bases. CDR3 length equals 15 residues. V shed 5 bases and J 13 bases; nucleotides not matched to a gene: 15. CDR1 is SGHTA, CDR2 FQGNSA, per germline. The CDR3 region is CASSPTLLDRGWLFF. The DNA for the CDR3 is TGTGCCAGCAGCCCTACGTTGCTTGACAGGGGTTGGCTGTTTTTT.

This clonotype came up many times. The J gene is TRBJ2-5, the V gene TRBV28, with 13 nucleotides matching TRBD2. V lost 3 bases to trimming and J lost 2 bases; unmatched junction nucleotides: 6. The CDR3 covers 17 residues. Germline V lookup: CDR1 MDHEN, CDR2 SYDVKM. CDR3 nucleotides: TGTGCCAGCAGTTTGATACCGGGACTAGCGGGACAAGAGACCCAGTACTTC. Translated, it gives CASSLIPGLAGQETQYF.

The rearrangement uses TRBV10-1 and TRBJ2-3; D gene ambiguous. Trimming left V 9 bases short and J 1 base short, with 17 bases between. This CDR3 region has 15 residues. The germline CDR1 and CDR2 sequences are WNHNN and SYGVQD (reference sequence). The CDR3 region is CASQRRNSGTDTQYF. CDR3 DNA: TGCGCCAGTCAACGCAGGAATTCTGGCACAGATACGCAGTATTTT.

This clonotype was observed many times. This chain connects TRBV7-9 to TRBJ2-7; D remains ambiguous. The length of the CDR3 is 12 residues. Trimming took off 3 bases at V and 2 bases at J, with 5 bases between the two ends. Germline CDR1 is SEHNR and CDR2 is FQNEAQ (reference sequence). The CDR3 reads CASSFNPYEQYF. In DNA, the CDR3 is TGTGCCAGCAGCTTCAACCCCTACGAGCAGTACTTC.

The sample holds many counts of this clonotype. CDR3 in DNA: TGTGCCAGTAGTATAGTCGGAGGGACAGGAGTGTACTATGGCTACACCTTC. Translation gives CASSIVGGTGVYYGYTF. The chain is built from TRBV19 and TRBJ1-2; 8 bases are shared with TRBD1. Germline V gives CDR1 LNHDA, CDR2 SQIVND (reference sequence). The J segment lost 3 bases and the V segment lost 1 base, leaving 10 bases of the junction unmatched. The CDR3 spans 17 residues.

This clonotype was detected only a few times. CDR3: CASSPTSGSVYEQYF. The CDR3 nucleotides read TGTGCCAGCAGCCCCACTAGCGGGAGCGTTTACGAGCAGTACTTC. The chain recombines TRBV7-9 with TRBJ2-7; 11 nucleotides match TRBD2. Trimming at V came to 5 bases and at J to 4 bases, leaving 7 bases not matched to a gene. Per the germline V gene, CDR1 is SEHNR and CDR2 is FQNEAQ (reference sequence). This CDR3 spans 15 amino acids.

This clonotype was found many times. V and J are TRBV2 and TRBJ2-7, with D unclear. This CDR3 is built from 13 residues. Trimming cost V 4 bases and J 1 base, with 8 bases left between them. Germline CDR1 reads SNHLY; CDR2 reads FYNNEI. This CDR3 is CASSGAQSYEQYF. The CDR3 region has the DNA TGTGCCAGCAGTGGGGCGCAGTCCTACGAGCAGTACTTC.

The genes are TRBV5-1 and TRBJ2-6; D call uncertain. Trimming pared 0 bases from V and 2 bases from J, leaving 9 bases between. Germline V gene lookup returns CDR1 SGHRS and CDR2 YFSETQ. The CDR3 runs 16 residues. The CDR3 loop is CASSLEAVPGANVLTF. The CDR3 DNA follows: TGCGCCAGCAGCTTGGAGGCGGTCCCTGGGGCCAACGTCCTGACTTTC.

This clonotype was counted at least ten times. The chain has TRBV2 and TRBJ1-1, with D hard to call. Germline assignment: CDR1 SNHLY and CDR2 FYNNEI. The CDR3 runs 17 residues. Trimming left V 6 bases short and J 4 bases short, with 24 bases between. For the CDR3, the DNA is TGTGCCAGCAGCCCGTCGATTAGGCCTTCAGGTATCACTGAAGCTTTCTTT. Residues: CASSPSIRPSGITEAFF. The full variable domain, rest sourced from reference TRBV2 and TRBJ1-1, is EPEVTQTPSHQVTQMGQEVILRCVPISNHLYFYWYRQILGQKVEFLVSFYNNEISEKSEIFDDQFSVERPDGSNFTLKIRSTKLEDSAMYFCASSPSIRPSGITEAFFGQGTRLTVV.

In this sample, this clonotype turned up many times. This chain joins TRBV11-3 and TRBJ1-2, with a weak D call TRBD1 (6 bases). CDR3 length: 15 residues. CDR1 and CDR2 (germline): SGHNT, YENEEA. V lost 5 bases and J lost 6, with 19 bases in between. CDR3 sequence (DNA): TGTGCCAGCAGCGACCGGGACACCTTTCTTGATGGCTACACCTTC. Encoded protein: CASSDRDTFLDGYTF. Full variable domain (remainder filled in from reference TRBV11-3 and TRBJ1-2): EAGVVQSPRYKIIEKKQPVAFWCNPISGHNTLYWYLQNLGQGPELLIRYENEEAVDDSQLPKDRFSAERLKGVDSTLKIQPAELGDSAVYLCASSDRDTFLDGYTFGSGTRLTVV.

This clonotype was counted at least ten times. This chain links TRBV5-8 with TRBJ1-2, with D hard to call. Germline lookup yields CDR1 SGHTS and CDR2 YDEGEE. The germline V and J ends were trimmed by 5 bases and 1 base, with 15 bases remaining between them. The CDR3 loop spans 15 amino acids. The chain's CDR3 is CASRAESLLNYGYTF. Here the CDR3 DNA reads TGTGCCAGCAGGGCTGAGTCCTTACTTAACTATGGCTACACCTTC.

This clonotype turned up a few times. CDR3 in DNA: TGTGCCAGTAGTATAGACTTCGGGGCTAGCGGGACTTCCTACGAGCAGTACTTC. Its translation: CASSIDFGASGTSYEQYF. This chain connects TRBV19 to TRBJ2-7, with 9 bases fitting TRBD2. V lost 0 bases to trimming and J lost 1 base; unmatched junction nucleotides: 10. Looked up from germline, CDR1 is LNHDA and CDR2 is SQIVND (reference sequence). This CDR3 has 18 amino acids.

This clonotype was seen ten or more times. This chain uses TRBV15 with TRBJ2-7; D might be TRBD2 (6 bases). In germline, CDR1 is LNHNV, CDR2 YYDKDF (reference sequence). Trimming pared 1 base from V and 0 bases from J, leaving 7 bases between. The CDR3 runs 14 residues. This CDR3 reads CATSRAGVSYEQYF. The DNA of the CDR3 is TGTGCCACCAGCAGAGCGGGAGTCTCCTACGAGCAGTACTTC.

The table lists this clonotype with many counts. This chain links TRBV24-1 with TRBJ1-1; 8 bases are shared with TRBD1. CDR1 and CDR2 (germline): KGHDR, SFDVKD. The CDR3 covers 14 residues. J gave up 3 bases and V 9 bases, and 8 bases lay outside the gene matches. DNA of the CDR3: TGTGCCACCCGGGGGACAGGTCAATACACTGAAGCTTTCTTT. Protein product: CATRGTGQYTEAFF.

This clonotype was observed many times. The chain joins TRBV29-1 to TRBJ2-5, with 7 nucleotides matching TRBD2. This CDR3 has 13 residues. V trimming: 1 base; J trimming: 5 bases; junction bases outside the gene matches: 4. Looked up from germline, CDR1 is SQVTM and CDR2 is ANQGSEA. The CDR3 coding sequence is TGCAGCGTTGAAGGACTAGCTGGGGAGACCCAGTACTTC. Residues: CSVEGLAGETQYF.

V usage is TRBV19 and J usage is TRBJ2-7; 9 bases fit TRBD1. The CDR3 runs 14 residues. Germline CDR1 reads LNHDA; CDR2 reads SQIVND (reference sequence). The trim removed 5 bases at V and 4 bases at J, leaving 6 bases unmatched. CDR3 nucleotide sequence: TGTGCCAGTAGTGGGACAGGGTCGGAGTACGAGCAGTACTTC. Its protein product is CASSGTGSEYEQYF.

In its sample, this clonotype was seen many times. At one boundary the junction diverges from the germline segment, which might be a read error. V and J are TRBV18 and TRBJ2-7, with D hard to call. The CDR3 loop spans 13 amino acids. The germline CDR1 and CDR2 sequences are KGHSH and LQKENI. The CDR3 loop reads CASSPPSHYEQYF. Here the CDR3 DNA reads TGTGCCAGCTCGCCACCCTCTCACTACGAGCAGTACTTC.

For the CDR3, the DNA is TGTGCCAGTAGTCCCCGGACAGAGACGAACACTGAAGCTTTCTTT. Amino acids: CASSPRTETNTEAFF. V and J are TRBV19 and TRBJ1-1, with a tentative D call TRBD1 (6 bases). There are 15 residues in the CDR3. Germline lookup yields CDR1 LNHDA and CDR2 SQIVND (reference sequence). Trimming removed 5 bases at V and 1 base at J, with 14 bases between.

The chain has TRBV5-8 and TRBJ1-4, with D uncertain. Trimming removed 0 bases at V and 1 base at J, with 10 bases between. The length of the CDR3 is 16 residues. Germline-derived CDR1 and CDR2 are SGHTS and YDEGEE. Here the CDR3 reads CASSLGRLGTNEKLFF. CDR3 nucleotides: TGTGCCAGCAGCTTGGGGCGGTTGGGAACTAATGAAAAACTGTTTTTT.

This clonotype was seen ten or more times. The V gene is TRBV5-6, the J gene TRBJ2-3; D ambiguous. The CDR3 runs to 15 residues. Germline CDR1 reads SGHDT; CDR2 reads YYEEEE. The germline V and J ends were trimmed by 1 base and 0 bases, with 9 bases remaining between them. Here the CDR3 DNA reads TGTGCCAGCAGCTTGCGCGGACCTAGCACAGATACGCAGTATTTT. The encoded protein is CASSLRGPSTDTQYF.

This clonotype was counted many times. The rearrangement joins TRBV29-1 to TRBJ2-3, with 10 bases aligning to TRBD2. J was trimmed by 7 bases and V by 3 bases; bases with no gene match: 7. Per germline, CDR1 SQVTM and CDR2 ANQGSEA. This CDR3 contains 14 residues. For the CDR3, the DNA is TGCAGCGTTGATGAGCGGGGGGGCATGTATACGCAGTATTTT. Its protein is CSVDERGGMYTQYF.

The chain carries TRBV24-1 and TRBJ2-5, with TRBD2 matching over 11 bases. Germline-derived CDR1 and CDR2 are KGHDR and SFDVKD. The CDR3 extends over 14 amino acids. Trimming removed 8 bases from V and 3 bases from J; junction bases left unmatched: 4. The CDR3 sequence is CATTRLAGKETQYF. The CDR3 region has the DNA TGTGCCACCACCCGACTAGCGGGGAAAGAGACCCAGTACTTC.

This clonotype was seen repeatedly, ten times or more. This chain connects TRBV20-1 to TRBJ1-5; 7 positions agree with TRBD1. CDR3 size: 14 residues. The V and J ends lost 2 bases and 7 bases, in that order; junction bases with no gene match: 8. CDR1 and CDR2 (germline): DFQATT, SNEGSKA (reference sequence). CDR3 in amino acids: CSARSDRESQPQHF. Written as DNA, the CDR3 is TGCAGTGCTAGAAGTGACAGGGAGAGCCAGCCCCAGCATTTT.

This sequence joins TRBV7-9 and TRBJ2-1; the match to TRBD2 covers 9 bases. This CDR3 spans 14 amino acids. V lost 1 base to trimming and J lost 9 bases; unmatched junction nucleotides: 4. Germline V gene data show CDR1 as SEHNR and CDR2 as FQNEAQ (reference sequence). The CDR3 DNA sequence: TGTGCCAGCAGCTTAGGCGGGAGGGCCGGTGAGCAGTTCTTC. Protein product: CASSLGGRAGEQFF. The full variable domain, completed using reference TRBV7-9 and TRBJ2-1, is DTGVSQNPRHKITKRGQNVTFRCDPISEHNRLYWYRQTLGQGPEFLTYFQNEAQLEKSRLLSDRFSAERPKGSFSTLEIQRTEQGDSAMYLCASSLGGRAGEQFFGPGTRLTVL.

The CDR3: CASSEFSNQPQHF. The CDR3 nucleotides read TGTGCCAGCAGTGAGTTTAGCAATCAGCCCCAGCATTTT. The chain uses TRBV13 and TRBJ1-5; D ambiguous. This CDR3 has 13 residues. Germline V gene data show CDR1 as PRHDT and CDR2 as FYEKMQ (reference sequence). V was cut by 6 bases and J by 0 bases, with 6 bases left in between.

This clonotype was counted at least ten times. This chain joins TRBV3-1 and TRBJ2-7; D is ambiguous. Germline loops: CDR1 LGHDT, CDR2 YNNKEL (reference sequence). This CDR3 has 15 amino acids. Trimming removed 4 bases from V and 5 bases from J, with 18 bases in between. The CDR3 nucleotides are TGTGCCAGCAGCCGCCAACATGGGTCGTGGAACGAGCAGTACTTC. It codes for CASSRQHGSWNEQYF.

This clonotype was recorded many times. The chain is built from TRBV6-6 and TRBJ1-2, with 9 bases aligning to TRBD1. Germline CDR1 is MNHNY and CDR2 is SVGAGI (reference sequence). The CDR3 is made up of 15 amino acids. V trimming: 3 bases; J trimming: 7 bases; junction bases outside the gene matches: 9. The CDR3 sequence is CASSYSGGQGIGYTF. The CDR3 DNA is TGTGCCAGCAGTTATTCGGGTGGACAGGGGATTGGCTACACCTTC.